Here is one TCR beta chain with its context. This record comes from a study of T-cell memory formation after mild COVID-19. TCRdb re-derived calls from the 5' RACE reads in MiXCR, one entry per CDR3 protein. The profile shows 350,000 to 500,000 distinct CDR3 sequences, under 25% of them singletons. The CDR3 spans 15 residues. Germline CDR1 and CDR2: SGHAT and FQNNGV. V was cut by 5 bases and J by 3 bases, with 13 bases left in between. The sample comprised PBMCs or a T cell subset sorted from them (not recorded which). The chain uses TRBV11-2 and TRBJ1-4; a possible D gene is TRBD1 (6 bases). The TCR sequence derives from an adult woman who had mild COVID-19 (a few samples of this study predate the infection). Cell type and time point are not known. The CDR3 DNA is TGTGCCAGCAGCGTCGGACAGCCTCCTAATGAAAAACTGTTTTTT. It yields the protein CASSVGQPPNEKLFF.